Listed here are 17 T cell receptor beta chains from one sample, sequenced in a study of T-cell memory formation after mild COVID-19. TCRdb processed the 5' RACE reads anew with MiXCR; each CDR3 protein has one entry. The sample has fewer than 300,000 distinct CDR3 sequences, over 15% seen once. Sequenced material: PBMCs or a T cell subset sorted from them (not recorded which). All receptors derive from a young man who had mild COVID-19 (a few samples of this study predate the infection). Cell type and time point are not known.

The CDR3 coding sequence is TGTGCCAGCAGAACAGGGCGAGCCTACAATGAGCAGTTCTTC. Translated: CASRTGRAYNEQFF. The chain combines TRBV6-5 with TRBJ2-1, with a weak D call TRBD1 (6 bases). The CDR3 covers 14 residues. With 6 bases removed from V and 2 bases from J, the gap between germline ends came to 11 bases. CDR1 is MNHEY, CDR2 SVGAGI, per germline.

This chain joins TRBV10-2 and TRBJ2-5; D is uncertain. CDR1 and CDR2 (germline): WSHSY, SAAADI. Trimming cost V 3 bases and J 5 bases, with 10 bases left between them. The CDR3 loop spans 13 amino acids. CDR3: CASSDSRAETQYF. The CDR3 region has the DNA TGCGCCAGCAGTGACTCTCGGGCGGAGACCCAGTACTTC.

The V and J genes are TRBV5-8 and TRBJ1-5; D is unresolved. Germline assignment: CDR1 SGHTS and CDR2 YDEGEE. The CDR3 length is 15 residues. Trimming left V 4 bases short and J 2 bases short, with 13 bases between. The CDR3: CASSRISLGNQPQHF. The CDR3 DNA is TGTGCCAGCAGCCGGATTTCCCTGGGCAATCAGCCCCAGCATTTT.

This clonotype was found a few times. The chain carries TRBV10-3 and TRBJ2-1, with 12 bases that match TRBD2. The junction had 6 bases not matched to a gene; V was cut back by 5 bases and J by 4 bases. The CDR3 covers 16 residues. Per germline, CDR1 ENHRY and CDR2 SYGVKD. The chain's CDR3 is CAISSSGGAFYNEQFF. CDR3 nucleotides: TGTGCCATCAGTTCTAGCGGGGGGGCCTTTTACAATGAGCAGTTCTTC.

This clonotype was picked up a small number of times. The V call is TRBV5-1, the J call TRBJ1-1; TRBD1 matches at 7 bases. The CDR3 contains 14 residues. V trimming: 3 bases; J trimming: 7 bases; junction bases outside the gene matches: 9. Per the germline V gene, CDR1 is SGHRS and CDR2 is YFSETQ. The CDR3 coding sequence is TGCGCCAGCAGCTCCTTCCCGGGGACAGATGAAGCTTTCTTT. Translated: CASSSFPGTDEAFF. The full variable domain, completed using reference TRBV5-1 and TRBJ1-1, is KAGVTQTPRYLIKTRGQQVTLSCSPISGHRSVSWYQQTPGQGLQFLFEYFSETQRNKGNFPGRFSGRQFSNSRSEMNVSTLELGDSALYLCASSSFPGTDEAFFGQGTRLTVV.

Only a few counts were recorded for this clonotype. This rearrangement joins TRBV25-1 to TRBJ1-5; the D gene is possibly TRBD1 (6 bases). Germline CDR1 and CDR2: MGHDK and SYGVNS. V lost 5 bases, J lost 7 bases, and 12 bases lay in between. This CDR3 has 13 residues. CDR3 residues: CASSKGGRQPQHF. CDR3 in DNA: TGTGCCAGCAGTAAAGGGGGGCGGCAGCCCCAGCATTTT.

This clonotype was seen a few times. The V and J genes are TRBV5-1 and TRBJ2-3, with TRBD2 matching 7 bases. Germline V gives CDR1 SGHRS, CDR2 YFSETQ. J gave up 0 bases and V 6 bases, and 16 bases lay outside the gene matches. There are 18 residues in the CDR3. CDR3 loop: CASTLSGAQHGSTDTQYF. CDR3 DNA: TGCGCCAGCACCCTGAGCGGGGCTCAGCATGGTAGCACAGATACGCAGTATTTT.

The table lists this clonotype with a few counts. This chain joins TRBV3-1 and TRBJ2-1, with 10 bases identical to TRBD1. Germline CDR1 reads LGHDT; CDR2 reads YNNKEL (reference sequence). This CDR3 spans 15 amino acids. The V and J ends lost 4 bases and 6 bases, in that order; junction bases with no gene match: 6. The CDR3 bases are TGTGCCAGCAGCCCGTGGACAGGGGGGATCAATGAGCAGTTCTTC. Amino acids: CASSPWTGGINEQFF.

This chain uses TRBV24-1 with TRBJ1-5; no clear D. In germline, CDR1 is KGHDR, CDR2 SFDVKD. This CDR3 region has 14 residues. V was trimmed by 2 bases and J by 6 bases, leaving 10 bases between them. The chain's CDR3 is CATSDWSATQPQHF. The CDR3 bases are TGTGCCACCAGTGATTGGTCAGCGACTCAGCCCCAGCATTTT.

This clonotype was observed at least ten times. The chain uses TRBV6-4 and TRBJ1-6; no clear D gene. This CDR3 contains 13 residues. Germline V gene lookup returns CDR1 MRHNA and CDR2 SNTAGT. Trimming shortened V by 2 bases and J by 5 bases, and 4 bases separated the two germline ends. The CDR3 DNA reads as TGTGCCAGCAGTGACAGGGATAATTCACCCCTCCACTTT. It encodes CASSDRDNSPLHF.

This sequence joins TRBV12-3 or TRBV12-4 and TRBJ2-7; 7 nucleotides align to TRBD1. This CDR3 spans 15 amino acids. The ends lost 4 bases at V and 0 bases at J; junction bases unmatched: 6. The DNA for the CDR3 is TGTGCCAGCAGTTCCCAACGACAGGGCTCCTACGAGCAGTACTTC. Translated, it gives CASSSQRQGSYEQYF.

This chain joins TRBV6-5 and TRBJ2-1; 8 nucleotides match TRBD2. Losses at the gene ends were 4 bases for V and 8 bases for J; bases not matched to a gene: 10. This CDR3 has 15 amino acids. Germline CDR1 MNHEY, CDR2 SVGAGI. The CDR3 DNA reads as TGTGCCAGCAGTTCCGCGGGGGGCCGTTGGGATGAGCAGTTCTTC. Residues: CASSSAGGRWDEQFF.

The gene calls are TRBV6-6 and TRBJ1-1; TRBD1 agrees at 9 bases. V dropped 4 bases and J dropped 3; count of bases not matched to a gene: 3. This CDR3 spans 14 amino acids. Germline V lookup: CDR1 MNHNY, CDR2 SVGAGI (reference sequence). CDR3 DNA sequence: TGTGCCAGCAGTTGGGACAGGGCGGACACTGAAGCTTTCTTT. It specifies CASSWDRADTEAFF.

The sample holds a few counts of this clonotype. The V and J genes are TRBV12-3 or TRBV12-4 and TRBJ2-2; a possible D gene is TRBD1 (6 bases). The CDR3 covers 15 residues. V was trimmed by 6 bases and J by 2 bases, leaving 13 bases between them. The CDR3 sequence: CASSRRGSNTGELFF. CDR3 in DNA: TGTGCCAGCAGCCGCAGGGGTAGCAACACCGGGGAGCTGTTTTTT.

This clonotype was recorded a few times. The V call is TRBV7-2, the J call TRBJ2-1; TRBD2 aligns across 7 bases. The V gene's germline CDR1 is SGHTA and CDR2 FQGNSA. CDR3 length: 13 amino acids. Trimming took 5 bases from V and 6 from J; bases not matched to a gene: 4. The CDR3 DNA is TGTGCCAGCAGCGTCGGGACTATCAATGAGCAGTTCTTC. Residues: CASSVGTINEQFF.

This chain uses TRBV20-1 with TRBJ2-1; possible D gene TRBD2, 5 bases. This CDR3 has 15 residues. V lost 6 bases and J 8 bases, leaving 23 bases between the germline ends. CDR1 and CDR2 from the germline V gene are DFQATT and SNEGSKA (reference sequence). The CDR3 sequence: CSANPETRGWDEQFF. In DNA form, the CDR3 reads TGCAGTGCAAACCCAGAGACCAGAGGGTGGGATGAGCAGTTCTTC.

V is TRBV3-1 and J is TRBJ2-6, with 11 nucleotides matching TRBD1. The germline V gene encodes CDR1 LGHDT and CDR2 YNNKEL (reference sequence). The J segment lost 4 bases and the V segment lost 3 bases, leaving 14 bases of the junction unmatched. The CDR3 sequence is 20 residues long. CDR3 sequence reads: CASSQLLGQGASWGANVLTF. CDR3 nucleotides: TGTGCCAGCAGCCAGTTGCTCGGACAGGGGGCAAGTTGGGGGGCCAACGTCCTGACTTTC.